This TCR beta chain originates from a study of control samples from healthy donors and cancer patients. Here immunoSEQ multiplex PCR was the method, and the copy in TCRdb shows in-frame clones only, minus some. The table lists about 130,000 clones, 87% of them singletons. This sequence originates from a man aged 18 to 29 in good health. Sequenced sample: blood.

The CDR3 loop is CASSHWTGNQPQHF. Written as DNA, the CDR3 is TGTGCCAGCAGCCACTGGACAGGGAATCAGCCCCAGCATTTT. This sequence joins TRBV5-6 and TRBJ1-5; TRBD1 matches 8 bases. V dropped 4 bases and J dropped 4; count of bases not matched to a gene: 4. Germline V gene sequence: CDR1 SGHDT, CDR2 YYEEEE. The CDR3 runs to 14 residues.